The 19 T cell receptor beta chains below were found in one sample sequenced in a study of T cells in women clearing cervical HPV infection. Clones were sequenced by immunoSEQ multiplex PCR, and TCRdb holds only the in-frame ones, with some missing. This specimen shows approximately 26,000 clones; the ten leading clones hold over 8.5%. Source material: blood buffy coat. Every receptor here comes from a woman between 18 and 70 years old with a cervical HPV16 infection that either progressed to CIN3+ or cleared (not recorded which).

As to this clone: The junction departs from germline at one end; a sequencing error may be responsible. The CDR3 goes on 3 residues after the read ends, and that part is filled in from the germline J gene. Other DNA sequences in the sample encode the same CDR3. The chain combines TRBV19 with TRBJ1-3, with TRBD1 identical over 9 bases. This CDR3 has 17 amino acids. Germline CDR1 LNHDA, CDR2 SQIVND (reference sequence). CDR3 DNA, as far as it was read: TGTGCCAGTAGAAAACTCATACAGGGGGCTGCTGGAAACACT. Protein product: CASRKLIQGAAGNT. The complete CDR3 protein is CASRKLIQGAAGNTIYF.

Notes on this clone: The read falls 3 residues short of the CDR3 end, and the missing part is taken from the germline J gene. V usage is TRBV7-2 and J usage is TRBJ2-5; 12 nucleotides line up with TRBD2. This CDR3 has 15 amino acids. V lost 4 bases to trimming and J lost 6 bases; unmatched junction nucleotides: 6. Germline V lookup: CDR1 SGHTA, CDR2 FQGNSA. The CDR3 protein is CASSSSSGRVKTQYF. The CDR3 DNA, read in part, is TGTGCCAGCAGCTCGTCTAGCGGGAGGGTTAAGACC.

Points on this clone: The CDR3 extends 3 residues past the end of the read, so its final part is completed from the germline J gene. This rearrangement joins TRBV5-4 to TRBJ1-3; no firm D call. The CDR3 is 13 residues long. Trimming shortened V by 0 bases and J by 4 bases, and 5 bases separated the two germline ends. Germline assignment: CDR1 SGHNT and CDR2 YYREEE (reference sequence). CDR3 DNA (partial): TGTGCCAGCAGCTTGGAAAGCGGAAACACC. It is translated as CASSLESGNT. From start to end, the CDR3 is CASSLESGNTIYF.

Worth noting for this clone: The CDR3 extends 3 residues past the end of the read, so its final part is completed from the germline J gene. The rearrangement links TRBV2 to TRBJ1-5; a weak D match, TRBD1 (5 bases). Germline CDR1 and CDR2: SNHLY and FYNNEI. The ends were cut back, 3 bases at V and 6 bases at J, with 9 bases in the middle. This CDR3 region has 13 residues. This CDR3 reads CASSEGGVQPQHF. CDR3 bases read: TGTGCCAGCAGTGAGGGGGGGGTTCAGCCC.

The covered CDR3 bases are TGCGCCAGCAGCCCCGGGACAGCAAGCCTTGAA. Its protein is CASSPGTASLE. The whole CDR3 protein reads CASSPGTASLEAFF. This sequence joins TRBV5-1 and TRBJ1-1; 7 bases are shared with TRBD1. The read falls 3 residues short of the CDR3 end, and the missing part is taken from the germline J gene. Germline-derived CDR1 and CDR2 are SGHRS and YFSETQ. V was clipped by 4 bases and J by 7 bases; unmatched bases: 10. This CDR3 spans 14 amino acids.

Worth noting for this clone: Coverage ceases 3 residues before the CDR3 finishes, and the germline J gene fills in the end. V and J are TRBV18 and TRBJ2-7; 8 bases agree with TRBD1. The CDR3 is 15 amino acids. Trimming removed 6 bases from V and 5 bases from J; junction bases left unmatched: 12. Germline V gene data show CDR1 as KGHSH and CDR2 as LQKENI. The chain's CDR3 is CASSPGDRGVNEQYF. CDR3 DNA, as far as it was read: TGTGCCAGCTCCCCTGGCGACAGGGGTGTCAACGAG.

Points on this clone: The CDR3 extends 3 residues past the end of the read, so its final part is completed from the germline J gene. The chain uses TRBV20-1 and TRBJ2-7; TRBD2 aligns across 10 bases. CDR3 length: 15 residues. The junction had 7 bases not matched to a gene; V was cut back by 1 base and J by 4 bases. Per the germline V gene, CDR1 is DFQATT and CDR2 is SNEGSKA (reference sequence). CDR3 loop: CSARVPSGSRYEQYF. CDR3 bases read: TGCAGTGCTAGAGTCCCTAGCGGGAGCCGATACGAG.

As to this clone: The read falls 3 residues short of the CDR3 end, and the missing part is taken from the germline J gene. The V call is TRBV7-9, the J call TRBJ1-1; D is unclear. Trimming left V 5 bases short and J 1 base short, with 11 bases between. Germline loops: CDR1 SEHNR, CDR2 FQNEAQ (reference sequence). CDR3 length equals 14 residues. The sequenced CDR3 bases are TGTGCCAGCAGCACCGGGGTTGCGAACACTGAA. Protein: CASSTGVANTE. The whole CDR3 sequence is CASSTGVANTEAFF.

Comments on this clone: The read gets to within 3 residues of the CDR3 end, and the germline J gene fills in the rest. The rearrangement uses TRBV20-1 and TRBJ1-1; 12 nucleotides align to TRBD1. Germline values: CDR1 DFQATT, CDR2 SNEGSKA (reference sequence). There are 16 residues in the CDR3. The part of the CDR3 DNA that was read is TGCAGTGCTAGAGTCCCCGCCGGGACAGGGGGCTTGGAA. Translating it yields CSARVPAGTGGLE. The whole CDR3 sequence is CSARVPAGTGGLEAFF.

On this clone: The observed sequence ends 3 residues before the CDR3 terminus, with the missing tail filled in from the germline J gene. The chain couples TRBV7-8 to TRBJ2-5, with 9 bases matching TRBD2. CDR1 and CDR2 from the germline V gene are SGHVS and FQNEAQ. With V trimmed by 5 bases and J by 5 bases, 12 bases remained unmatched. CDR3 length: 16 residues. The covered CDR3 bases are TGTGCCAGCAGCGGAAGCGGGGGGCCCTCCCGGGAGACC. Its translation: CASSGSGGPSRET. In full, the CDR3 reads CASSGSGGPSRETQYF. Based on the CDR3 plus reference TRBV7-8 and TRBJ2-5, the full variable domain is GAGVSQSPRYKVAKRGQDVALRCDPISGHVSLFWYQQALGQGPEFLTYFQNEAQLDKSGLPSDRFFAERPEGSVSTLKIQRTQQEDSAVYLCASSGSGGPSRETQYFGPGTRLLVL.

Remarks on this clone: The read finishes 3 residues shy of the CDR3 end, and the germline J gene is used to complete it. V and J are TRBV19 and TRBJ2-3; D call uncertain. Trimming shortened V by 0 bases and J by 4 bases, and 11 bases separated the two germline ends. Germline CDR1 LNHDA, CDR2 SQIVND (reference sequence). The CDR3 is 15 amino acids. The CDR3 sequence is CASSIDAPGPDTQYF. CDR3 DNA, as far as it was read: TGTGCCAGTAGTATAGATGCCCCTGGGCCAGATACG. Full variable domain (missing parts from reference TRBV19 and TRBJ2-3): DGGITQSPKYLFRKEGQNVTLSCEQNLNHDAMYWYRQDPGQGLRLIYYSQIVNDFQKGDIAEGYSVSREKKESFPLTVTSAQKNPTAFYLCASSIDAPGPDTQYFGPGTRLTVL.

Note on this clone: The CDR3 is cut off 3 residues early in the read; its end comes from the germline J gene. The chain couples TRBV19 to TRBJ2-1, with a tentative D call TRBD1 (6 bases). Trimming took off 4 bases at V and 8 bases at J, with 15 bases between the two ends. This CDR3 spans 14 amino acids. Per the germline V gene, CDR1 is LNHDA and CDR2 is SQIVND (reference sequence). CDR3 sequence reads: CASSTRQVPHEQFF. The sequenced CDR3 bases are TGTGCCAGTAGTACCCGACAGGTACCGCATGAG.

As concerns this clone: The read terminates 3 residues before the CDR3 end, so the remaining end is supplied by the germline J gene. The chain uses TRBV29-1 and TRBJ2-3; 9 bases align to TRBD2. Germline CDR1 reads SQVTM; CDR2 reads ANQGSEA. The CDR3 is made up of 14 amino acids. Partial CDR3 DNA: TGCAGCGTTGGAGAAGTAGCGGGAGCAGGGACG. This codes for CSVGEVAGAGT. The whole CDR3 sequence reads CSVGEVAGAGTQYF.

Turning to this clone: The sequence runs out 3 residues before the end of the CDR3; the remainder is reconstructed from the germline J gene. V gene TRBV18 combines with J gene TRBJ1-2, with 11 positions matching TRBD1. The CDR3 runs to 15 residues. Germline CDR1 and CDR2: KGHSH and LQKENI. The sequenced CDR3 bases are TGTGCCAGCTCACCCCGGGACAGGGGGTTGCACGAC. Translating it yields CASSPRDRGLHD. The entire CDR3 reads CASSPRDRGLHDYTF.

In regard to this clone: The CDR3 is cut off 3 residues early in the read; its end comes from the germline J gene. This chain uses TRBV5-4 with TRBJ1-6; 8 positions agree with TRBD1. V dropped 4 bases and J dropped 6; count of bases not matched to a gene: 3. Germline V CDR1 and CDR2: SGHNT, YYREEE (reference sequence). The length of the CDR3 is 14 residues. The DNA read from the CDR3 is TGTGCCAGCAGCGCGGACAGGGCTAATTCACCC. It encodes CASSADRANSP. The full CDR3 protein reads CASSADRANSPLHF.

As to this clone: The read is 3 residues too short to cover the CDR3 end, so that end is filled in from the germline J gene. J is TRBJ1-1 and V is TRBV7-2; 7 bases fit TRBD1. V shed 5 bases, J shed 6 bases, and the junction held 12 bases outside the gene matches. The CDR3 length is 15 residues. CDR1 SGHTA and CDR2 FQGNSA come from the germline V gene. CDR3 bases read: TGTGCCAGCAGCGGTACGGGACAGCACGTATCTGAA. It encodes CASSGTGQHVSE. The whole CDR3 sequence reads CASSGTGQHVSEAFF.

CDR3 region: CASSPVGEGTGELFF. Incomplete CDR3 DNA: TGTGCCAGCTCCCCGGTAGGGGAAGGCACCGGGGAG. The chain has TRBV6-2 or TRBV6-3 and TRBJ2-2, with D possibly TRBD1 on 5 matching bases. The read finishes 3 residues shy of the CDR3 end, and the germline J gene is used to complete it. Germline V gives CDR1 MNHEY, CDR2 SVGEGT. The length of the CDR3 is 15 residues. The V and J ends lost 8 bases and 4 bases respectively, with 17 bases between them.

On this clone: The read ends 3 residues before the CDR3 terminus; that terminus is restored from the germline J gene. The chain has TRBV2 and TRBJ1-5; possibly TRBD1 for D (6 bases). Trimming took off 7 bases at V and 0 bases at J, with 10 bases between the two ends. CDR3 length equals 14 residues. Germline CDR1 and CDR2: SNHLY and FYNNEI. CDR3 residues: CASTGQFSNQPQHF. CDR3 bases read: TGTGCCAGCACAGGACAGTTTAGCAATCAGCCC. Full variable domain (outside the CDR3, taken from reference TRBV2 and TRBJ1-5): EPEVTQTPSHQVTQMGQEVILRCVPISNHLYFYWYRQILGQKVEFLVSFYNNEISEKSEIFDDQFSVERPDGSNFTLKIRSTKLEDSAMYFCASTGQFSNQPQHFGDGTRLSIL.

Note on this clone: The read terminates 3 residues before the CDR3 end, so the remaining end is supplied by the germline J gene. V is TRBV20-1 and J is TRBJ1-2; 7 bases are shared with TRBD1. This CDR3 spans 17 amino acids. Germline V gives CDR1 DFQATT, CDR2 SNEGSKA (reference sequence). J gave up 2 bases and V 5 bases, and 17 bases lay outside the gene matches. The DNA read from the CDR3 is TGCAGTGCTCAGGGGGACGGAACAGGGGTACGGAACTATGGC. It yields the protein CSAQGDGTGVRNYG. The whole CDR3 protein is CSAQGDGTGVRNYGYTF.